A single sample gave rise to the 9 T cell receptor beta chains below, sequenced in a study of T cell repertoires in cytomegalovirus infection (dated by TCRdb to the late 2010s). Sequencing used an Illumina HiSeq 1500. The raw public data were reprocessed by TCRdb itself: fastp quality trimming at Q25, MiXCR clonotype calling, in-frame beta chains only. Entries that share a CDR3 protein sequence are merged under the most common genes and DNA. For this sample there are around 170,000 distinct CDR3 sequences; more than 15% appear just once. The ten largest clonotypes hold 15% to 20% of the sample. The specimen was CD8+ T cells from PBMCs. All receptors come from a human donor in good health (CMV status not recorded). Some clones in this sample may be carry-over from other donors' samples.

This chain uses TRBV28 with TRBJ2-1, with D unresolved. V lost 5 bases to trimming and J lost 0 bases, with 8 bases between them. CDR3 length equals 14 residues. Germline CDR1 reads MDHEN; CDR2 reads SYDVKM. CDR3 region: CASSRVRSYNEQFF. CDR3 nucleotide sequence: TGTGCCAGCAGTCGAGTACGCTCCTACAATGAGCAGTTCTTC.

V is TRBV7-9 and J is TRBJ2-7; 9 nucleotides match TRBD1. V lost 5 bases and J lost 3; bases outside the gene matches: 8. Germline CDR1 SEHNR, CDR2 FQNEAQ (reference sequence). The CDR3 runs 15 residues. For the CDR3, the DNA is TGTGCCAGCAGCCCCCCGAGGACAGGGGACTACGAGCAGTACTTC. Translating it yields CASSPPRTGDYEQYF.

The rearrangement uses TRBV6-2 or TRBV6-3 and TRBJ1-1, with TRBD1 identical over 12 bases. Losses at the gene ends were 6 bases for V and 5 bases for J; bases not matched to a gene: 10. This CDR3 is 16 amino acids long. Germline V lookup: CDR1 MNHEY, CDR2 SVGEGT. CDR3 nucleotides: TGTGCCAGCAGGTCCGGGACAGGGGGCGGCAAGACTGAAGCTTTCTTT. Residues: CASRSGTGGGKTEAFF.

This rearrangement joins TRBV6-4 to TRBJ2-1; D might be TRBD2 (5 bases). The CDR3 runs 14 residues. From germline, CDR1 is MRHNA and CDR2 SNTAGT. V gave up 3 bases and J gave up 6 bases, with 12 bases separating them. CDR3 amino acids: CASSERTWGNEQFF. The CDR3 nucleotides are TGTGCCAGCAGTGAAAGGACTTGGGGCAATGAGCAGTTCTTC.

This clonotype was seen only a few times. This chain connects TRBV7-2 to TRBJ1-2, with 7 bases matching TRBD1. The ends lost 3 bases at V and 2 bases at J; junction bases unmatched: 18. The CDR3 sequence is 19 residues long. Germline CDR1 SGHTA, CDR2 FQGNSA. In nucleotides, the CDR3 is TGTGCCAGCAGCTTTAGTAGAGGGGCAGAGAGGACAGGAAACTATGGCTACACCTTC. Its protein is CASSFSRGAERTGNYGYTF.

This clonotype has just one count. CDR3 bases: TGTGCCAGCAGCGCGGAGATGAGAAACAATGAGCAGTTCTTC. Translation gives CASSAEMRNNEQFF. The chain has TRBV7-9 and TRBJ2-1; no firm D call. The V end lost 5 bases, the J end lost 5 bases, and 13 bases lay between the germline ends. CDR1 and CDR2 from the germline V gene are SEHNR and FQNEAQ (reference sequence). CDR3 length: 14 amino acids.

This clonotype was found a few times. The rearrangement joins TRBV7-3 to TRBJ2-1, with TRBD2 matching over 7 bases. The CDR3 extends over 13 amino acids. V lost 5 bases to trimming and J lost 4 bases; unmatched junction nucleotides: 2. CDR1 and CDR2 (germline): SGHTA, FQGTGA. The CDR3 sequence is CASSGGGYNEQFF. The CDR3 DNA reads TGTGCCAGCAGCGGGGGGGGATACAATGAGCAGTTCTTC.

This chain uses TRBV11-2 with TRBJ1-5, with D perhaps matching TRBD1 (5 bases). The germline CDR1 and CDR2 sequences are SGHAT and FQNNGV. The length of the CDR3 is 16 residues. The V end was cut by 1 base, the J end by 6 bases, with 16 bases between. The CDR3 protein is CASSLGPRGYGQPQHF. The CDR3 bases are TGTGCCAGCAGCTTAGGGCCCCGGGGCTACGGTCAGCCCCAGCATTTT.

The rearrangement joins TRBV20-1 to TRBJ2-5; 7 bases match TRBD1. Trimming at V came to 2 bases and at J to 5 bases, leaving 14 bases not matched to a gene. This CDR3 has 16 residues. In germline, CDR1 is DFQATT, CDR2 SNEGSKA (reference sequence). CDR3 in amino acids: CSARHIKEQGWETQYF. CDR3 in DNA: TGCAGTGCTAGACACATTAAAGAACAGGGGTGGGAGACCCAGTACTTC.